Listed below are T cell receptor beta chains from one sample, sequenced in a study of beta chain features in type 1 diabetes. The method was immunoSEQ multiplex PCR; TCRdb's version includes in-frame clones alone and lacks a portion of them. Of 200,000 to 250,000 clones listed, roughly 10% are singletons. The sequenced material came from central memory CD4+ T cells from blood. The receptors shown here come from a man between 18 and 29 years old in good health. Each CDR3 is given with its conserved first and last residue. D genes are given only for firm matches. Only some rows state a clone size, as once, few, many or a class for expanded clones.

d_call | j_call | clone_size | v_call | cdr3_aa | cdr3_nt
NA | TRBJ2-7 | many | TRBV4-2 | CASSHVSRDPPYEQYF | TGTGCCAGCAGCCATGTCTCCCGGGACCCACCCTACGAGCAGTACTTC
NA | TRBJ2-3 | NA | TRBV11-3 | CASSLDAGSTDTQYF | TGTGCCAGCAGCTTAGATGCGGGGAGCACAGATACGCAGTATTTT
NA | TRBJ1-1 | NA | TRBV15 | CATSRGTSRGAAFF | TGTGCCACCAGCAGAGGAACCTCAAGGGGGGCGGCTTTCTTT
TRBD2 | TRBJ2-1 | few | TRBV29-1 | CSVEVFSGSPSGQFF | TGCAGCGTTGAAGTATTTAGCGGGAGCCCCTCGGGGCAGTTCTTC
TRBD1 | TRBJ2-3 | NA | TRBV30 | CAWSQQGVRTDTQYF | TGTGCCTGGAGTCAACAGGGGGTCCGCACAGATACGCAGTATTTT
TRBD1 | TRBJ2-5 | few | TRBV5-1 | CASSLDGTGGAETQYF | TGCGCCAGCAGCTTGGACGGGACAGGGGGCGCGGAGACCCAGTACTTC
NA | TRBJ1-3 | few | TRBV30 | CAWSEEGISGNTIYF | TGTGCCTGGAGTGAGGAAGGGATCTCTGGAAACACCATATATTTT
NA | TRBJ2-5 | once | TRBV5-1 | CASSPWDPRTETQYF | TGCGCCAGCAGCCCGTGGGACCCGCGTACGGAGACCCAGTACTTC
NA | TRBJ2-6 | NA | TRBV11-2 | CASSPNRAPGANVLTF | TGTGCCAGCAGCCCTAATAGGGCCCCTGGGGCCAACGTCCTGACTTTC
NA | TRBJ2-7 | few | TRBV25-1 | CASSEQVPPYEQYF | TGTGCCAGCAGTGAACAGGTCCCCCCCTACGAGCAGTACTTC
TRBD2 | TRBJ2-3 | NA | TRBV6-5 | CASGRAVDTQYF | TGTGCCAGCGGGAGGGCCGTGGATACGCAGTATTTT
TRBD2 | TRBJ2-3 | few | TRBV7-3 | CASSSGSTDTQYF | TGTGCCAGCAGTAGCGGGAGCACAGATACGCAGTATTTT
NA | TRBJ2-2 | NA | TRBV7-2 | CASSLLYDTGELFF | TGTGCCAGCAGCTTACTCTATGACACCGGGGAGCTGTTTTTT
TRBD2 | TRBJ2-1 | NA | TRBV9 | CASQTGLPTYNEQFF | TGTGCCAGCCAAACGGGACTACCAACCTACAATGAGCAGTTCTTC
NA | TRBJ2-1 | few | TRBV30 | CAGENPPGNEQFF | TGTGCTGGCGAGAACCCTCCGGGCAATGAGCAGTTCTTC
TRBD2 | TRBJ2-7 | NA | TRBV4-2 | CASSPTGGLAGHEQYF | TGTGCCAGCAGCCCTACCGGGGGACTAGCCGGCCACGAGCAGTACTTC
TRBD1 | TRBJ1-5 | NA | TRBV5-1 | CASSLTPGQSNQPQHF | TGCGCCAGCAGCTTAACTCCGGGACAGTCCAATCAGCCCCAGCATTTT
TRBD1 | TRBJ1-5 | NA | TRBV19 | CATDRGSNQPQHF | TGTGCCACCGACAGGGGAAGCAATCAGCCCCAGCATTTT
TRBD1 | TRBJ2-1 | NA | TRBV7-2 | CASSKDRESYNEQFF | TGTGCCAGCAGCAAAGACAGGGAGTCCTACAATGAGCAGTTCTTC
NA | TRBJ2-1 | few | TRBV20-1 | CSARRLNEQFF | TGCAGTGCCAGACGACTGAATGAGCAGTTCTTC
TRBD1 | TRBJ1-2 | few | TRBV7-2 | CASSTDRGRTYGYTF | TGTGCCAGCAGCACCGACAGGGGACGGACCTATGGCTACACCTTC
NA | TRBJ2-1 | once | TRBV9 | CASSVARETPNEQFF | TGTGCCAGCAGCGTAGCTCGGGAAACTCCCAATGAGCAGTTCTTC
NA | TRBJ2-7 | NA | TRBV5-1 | CASSLVDREKDEQYF | TGCGCCAGCAGCTTGGTGGACAGAGAAAAGGACGAGCAGTACTTC
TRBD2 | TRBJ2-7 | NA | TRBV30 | CAWRRQPASGRPEQYF | TGTGCCTGGAGGCGCCAGCCTGCTAGCGGGAGACCCGAGCAGTACTTC
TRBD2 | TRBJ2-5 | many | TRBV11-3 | CASSLGVAGADETQYF | TGTGCCAGCAGCTTAGGGGTAGCGGGAGCGGACGAGACCCAGTACTTC
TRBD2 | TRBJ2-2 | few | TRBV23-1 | CASRSAGVGTGELFF | TGCGCCAGCCGGTCAGCGGGAGTAGGAACCGGGGAGCTGTTTTTT
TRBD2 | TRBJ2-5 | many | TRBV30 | CAWSVRAGLQETQYF | TGTGCCTGGAGTGTACGAGCGGGACTCCAAGAGACCCAGTACTTC
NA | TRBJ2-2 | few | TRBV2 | CASRINGELFF | TGTGCCAGCCGGATTAACGGGGAGCTGTTTTTT
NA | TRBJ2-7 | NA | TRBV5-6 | CASSWGLPYYEQYF | TGTGCCAGCAGCTGGGGACTTCCTTACTACGAGCAGTACTTC
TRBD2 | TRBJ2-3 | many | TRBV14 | CASSQAPSGRAQYF | TGTGCCAGCAGCCAAGCGCCTAGCGGGAGGGCGCAGTATTTT
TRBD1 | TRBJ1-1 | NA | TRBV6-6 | CASSPWTGGSGTEAFF | TGTGCCAGCAGTCCCTGGACAGGGGGGAGTGGCACTGAAGCTTTCTTT
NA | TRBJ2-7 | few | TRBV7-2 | CASSFPGRIYEQYF | TGTGCCAGCAGCTTTCCCGGGAGAATCTACGAGCAGTACTTC
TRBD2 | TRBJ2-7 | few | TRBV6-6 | CASSYPGTSGTYEQYF | TGTGCCAGCAGTTACCCCGGGACTAGCGGGACCTACGAGCAGTACTTC
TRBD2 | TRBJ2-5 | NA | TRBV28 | CASSLFLGTGGRRETQYF | TGTGCCAGCAGTTTATTCCTTGGTACGGGAGGCCGCCGGGAGACCCAGTACTTC
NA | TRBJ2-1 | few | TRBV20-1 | CSASGYNEQFF | TGCAGTGCTTCAGGGTACAATGAGCAGTTCTTC
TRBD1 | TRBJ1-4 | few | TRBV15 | CATSRGAGGQGEKLFF | TGTGCCACCAGCAGAGGGGCCGGAGGACAGGGTGAAAAACTGTTTTTT
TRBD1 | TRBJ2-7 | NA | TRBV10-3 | CAITQDRGPYEQYF | TGTGCCATCACCCAGGACAGGGGACCCTACGAGCAGTACTTC
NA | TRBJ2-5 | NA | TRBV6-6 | CASSIGETQYF | TGTGCCAGCAGCATAGGGGAGACCCAGTACTTC
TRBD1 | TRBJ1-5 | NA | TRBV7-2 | CASSLRTGDQPQHF | TGTGCCAGCAGCTTAAGAACAGGGGATCAGCCCCAGCATTTT
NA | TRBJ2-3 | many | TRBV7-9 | CASSLTSSGTQYF | TGTGCCAGCAGCCTGACTAGTTCTGGTACGCAGTATTTT